Shown below are 28 T cell receptor beta chains from a single sample sequenced in a study of cytomegalovirus exposure and HLA in healthy donors (dated by TCRdb to the late 2010s). The protocol used for the library was the immunoSEQ multiplex PCR assay. For the multiplex PCR, a mixture combining 60 forward primers for TCR Vbeta segments and 13 reverse primers for TCR Jbeta segments was used. TCRdb obtained this table from immuneACCESS and retained in-frame rearrangements with V and J assigned. These tables miss some clones; where compared with another copy, unresolved V genes account for less than half of the shortfall, and the remainder is unexplained. The sample table shows over 100,000 clones, and more than 65% are seen once. The ten top clones hold roughly 0.82% of the sample. The specimen sequenced was PBMCs. These receptors were obtained from a young woman in good health and CMV-seronegative.

The chain has TRBV5-1 and TRBJ1-1; TRBD1 matches 9 bases. This CDR3 contains 16 residues. The ends lost 0 bases at V and 2 bases at J; junction bases unmatched: 5. Germline-derived CDR1 and CDR2 are SGHRS and YFSETQ. CDR3 bases: TGCGCCAGCAGCTTGGACGGACAGGGGTTAAACACTGAAGCTTTCTTT. Its protein is CASSLDGQGLNTEAFF.

In this sample, this clone turned up once. V is TRBV7-8 and J is TRBJ1-1; tentatively, D is TRBD1 (6 bases). The CDR3 covers 16 residues. V lost 4 bases to trimming and J lost 1 base, with 16 bases between them. The germline CDR1 and CDR2 sequences are SGHVS and FQNEAQ. CDR3 residues: CASSSSYGTSNTEAFF. The DNA for the CDR3 is TGTGCCAGCAGCTCATCTTACGGGACATCGAACACTGAAGCTTTCTTT.

There are a few counts of this clone. The chain couples TRBV30 to TRBJ1-2; the match to TRBD1 covers 8 bases. V lost 7 bases and J lost 2; bases outside the gene matches: 9. The CDR3 length is 14 residues. Germline lookup yields CDR1 GTSNPN and CDR2 SVGIG (reference sequence). The CDR3 DNA reads TGTGCCTCCCCACAGGGGGGCGCGAACTATGGCTACACCTTC. Residues: CASPQGGANYGYTF. The whole variable domain, filled in from reference TRBV30 and TRBJ1-2, reads SQTIHQWPATLVQPVGSPLSLECTVEGTSNPNLYWYRQAAGRGLQLLFYSVGIGQISSEVPQNLSASRPQDRQFILSSKKLLLSDSGFYLCASPQGGANYGYTFGSGTRLTVV.

The CDR3 sequence: CASRGQGVGQPQHF. CDR3 coding DNA: TGTGCCAGCAGAGGACAGGGCGTGGGTCAGCCCCAGCATTTT. This chain connects TRBV25-1 to TRBJ1-5, with TRBD1 identical over 8 bases. CDR1 is MGHDK, CDR2 SYGVNS, per germline. V dropped 6 bases and J dropped 6; count of bases not matched to a gene: 7. This CDR3 has 14 residues. Looking up the rest from reference TRBV25-1 and TRBJ1-5 gives the full variable domain: EADIYQTPRYLVIGTGKKITLECSQTMGHDKMYWYQQDPGMELHLIHYSYGVNSTEKGDLSSESTVSRIRTEHFPLTLESARPSHTSQYLCASRGQGVGQPQHFGDGTRLSIL.

This chain connects TRBV9 to TRBJ1-2; no clear D. The CDR3 runs 12 residues. Germline loops: CDR1 SGDLS, CDR2 YYNGEE. The V and J ends lost 4 bases and 5 bases respectively, with 9 bases between them. CDR3 region: CASSPEGYGYTF. CDR3 sequence (DNA): TGTGCCAGCAGCCCAGAGGGTTATGGCTACACCTTC.

V is TRBV6-1 and J is TRBJ1-2; 9 bases line up with TRBD1. This CDR3 comprises 12 residues. V lost 8 bases, J lost 4 bases, and 2 bases stayed unmatched. The germline CDR1 and CDR2 sequences are MNHNS and SASEGT. The CDR3 region is CASSDRGYGYTF. The CDR3 nucleotides read TGTGCCAGCTCGGACAGGGGCTATGGCTACACCTTC.

The chain has TRBV6-5 and TRBJ1-1; D perhaps matches TRBD1 (5 bases). Germline loops: CDR1 MNHEY, CDR2 SVGAGI. V lost 6 bases to trimming and J lost 3 bases, with 11 bases between them. The CDR3 totals 13 residues. The CDR3 nucleotides read TGTGCCAGCAGGGGGCTTTTGGACACTGAAGCTTTCTTT. The encoded protein is CASRGLLDTEAFF.

This clone was recorded once. The rearrangement uses TRBV19 and TRBJ2-1; TRBD1 might be the D (6 bases). The germline CDR1 and CDR2 sequences are LNHDA and SQIVND (reference sequence). The germline V and J ends were trimmed by 0 bases and 10 bases, with 16 bases remaining between them. The CDR3 totals 15 residues. The CDR3 DNA reads TGTGCCAGTAGTATAGACGCAGGGGTAATTGGGGAGCAGTTCTTC. Encoded protein: CASSIDAGVIGEQFF.

V usage is TRBV4-3 and J usage is TRBJ1-3; D gene ambiguous. The germline V and J ends were trimmed by 4 bases and 1 base, with 14 bases remaining between them. CDR3 length: 16 residues. Germline V gives CDR1 LGHNA, CDR2 YSLEER. The DNA for the CDR3 is TGCGCCAGCAGCCTCTTGATGGGCGCGTCTGGAAACACCATATATTTT. This codes for CASSLLMGASGNTIYF.

The chain recombines TRBV11-1 with TRBJ2-1, with D possibly matching TRBD1 (5 bases). Looked up from germline, CDR1 is SGHAT and CDR2 is FQDESV (reference sequence). The CDR3 totals 15 residues. V was trimmed by 2 bases and J by 4 bases, leaving 12 bases between them. CDR3 DNA sequence: TGTGCCAGCAGCTTACTACTCGACAGTTACAATGAGCAGTTCTTC. It specifies CASSLLLDSYNEQFF.

The rearrangement uses TRBV6-6 and TRBJ2-7; 7 bases are a match to TRBD1. The junction had 11 bases not matched to a gene; V was cut back by 6 bases and J by 3 bases. From germline, CDR1 is MNHNY and CDR2 SVGAGI (reference sequence). This CDR3 is 15 amino acids long. For the CDR3, the DNA is TGTGCCAGCAGCCCCGGACAGGCTGCTTTCTACGAGCAGTACTTC. Its translation: CASSPGQAAFYEQYF.

This clone occurred a few times. This chain links TRBV6-6 with TRBJ1-4; possibly TRBD1 for D (6 bases). The CDR3 sequence is 14 residues long. Germline-derived CDR1 and CDR2 are MNHNY and SVGAGI (reference sequence). V gave up 3 bases and J gave up 3 bases, with 8 bases separating them. The CDR3 loop is CASSYRTANEKLFF. As DNA, the CDR3 is TGTGCCAGCAGTTATAGGACAGCTAATGAAAAACTGTTTTTT.

CDR3 amino acids: CASSTDSYTGELFF. CDR3 in DNA: TGTGCCAGCAGTACTGACTCTTACACCGGGGAGCTGTTTTTT. The chain has TRBV27 and TRBJ2-2; D is uncertain. V lost 5 bases, J lost 3 bases, and 10 bases lay in between. Germline CDR1 and CDR2: MNHEY and SMNVEV (reference sequence). The CDR3 runs 14 residues.

CDR3 DNA sequence: TGTGCCTGGAGTGTTAACGGGGGCACTGAAGCTTTCTTT. It specifies CAWSVNGGTEAFF. The chain carries TRBV30 and TRBJ1-1; D might be TRBD1 (5 bases). V lost 0 bases to trimming and J lost 4 bases, with 9 bases between them. CDR1 and CDR2 (germline): GTSNPN, SVGIG (reference sequence). The CDR3 loop spans 13 amino acids.

This chain joins TRBV12-5 and TRBJ1-5; D unresolved. CDR1 and CDR2 (germline): LGHNT, FRNRAP. V dropped 1 base and J dropped 2 bases, with 9 bases sitting between them. CDR3 length equals 15 residues. The DNA for the CDR3 is TGTGCTAGTGGTTTGGAAATAATTGGCAATCAGCCCCAGCATTTT. Its translation: CASGLEIIGNQPQHF. The complete variable domain, with remaining parts taken from reference TRBV12-5 and TRBJ1-5, reads DARVTQTPRHKVTEMGQEVTMRCQPILGHNTVFWYRQTMMQGLELLAYFRNRAPLDDSGMPKDRFSAEMPDATLATLKIQPSEPRDSAVYFCASGLEIIGNQPQHFGDGTRLSIL.

This rearrangement joins TRBV11-2 to TRBJ2-7, with 10 bases lining up with TRBD2. Germline V gene sequence: CDR1 SGHAT, CDR2 FQNNGV. The CDR3 runs 14 residues. Germline trimming cut 5 bases from V and 2 bases from J; bases unmatched to any gene: 3. The CDR3 region has the DNA TGTGCCAGCAGCCTAGCGGGAGCCCCCTACGAGCAGTACTTC. It translates to CASSLAGAPYEQYF.

This chain connects TRBV5-4 to TRBJ1-2, with D possibly matching TRBD1 (6 bases). Germline lookup yields CDR1 SGHNT and CDR2 YYREEE (reference sequence). Trimming cost V 2 bases and J 1 base, with 9 bases left between them. The CDR3 extends over 14 amino acids. For the CDR3, the DNA is TGTGCCAGCAGCTTCAGGGGCGGTAACTATGGCTACACCTTC. Its translation: CASSFRGGNYGYTF. Combining the CDR3 with reference TRBV5-4 and TRBJ1-2 gives the whole variable domain ETGVTQSPTHLIKTRGQQVTLRCSSQSGHNTVSWYQQALGQGPQFIFQYYREEENGRGNFPPRFSGLQFPNYSSELNVNALELDDSALYLCASSFRGGNYGYTFGSGTRLTVV.

The rearrangement links TRBV6-5 to TRBJ2-1, with D maybe TRBD2 (5 bases). Germline V gene data show CDR1 as MNHEY and CDR2 as SVGAGI. The CDR3 is made up of 12 amino acids. V was pared by 5 bases and J by 7 bases, with 9 bases between. Written as DNA, the CDR3 is TGTGCCAGCAGTCCCACGGGAAATGAGCAGTTCTTC. Protein sequence: CASSPTGNEQFF.

The chain couples TRBV11-2 to TRBJ1-2; unclear D gene. Germline V gives CDR1 SGHAT, CDR2 FQNNGV. The CDR3 sequence is 13 residues long. Trimming cost V 5 bases and J 8 bases, with 15 bases left between them. The CDR3 region has the DNA TGTGCCAGCAGCCCTGGTAGTCCTATCGGCTACACCTTC. Its protein product is CASSPGSPIGYTF.

CDR3 in amino acids: CASSPPSGADTEAFF. The CDR3 DNA sequence: TGTGCCAGCAGCCCCCCTTCAGGGGCGGACACTGAAGCTTTCTTT. The J gene is TRBJ1-1, the V gene TRBV9; possible D gene TRBD1, 6 bases. The germline CDR1 and CDR2 sequences are SGDLS and YYNGEE. Between the trimmed V and J ends, which lost 4 bases and 3 bases, there was a span of 16 bases. The CDR3 is 15 residues long.

The gene calls are TRBV21-1 and TRBJ1-2; TRBD1, as called in the table, went unchecked against the DNA. TRBV21-1 is recorded as a pseudogene. The CDR3 is 14 residues long. Here the CDR3 DNA reads TGTGCCAGCACCCCGACACCCATTCTCTATGGCTACACCTTC. It is translated as CASTPTPILYGYTF.

The chain joins TRBV27 to TRBJ1-2; maybe TRBD1 (6 bases). Trimming removed 2 bases from V and 5 bases from J, with 15 bases in between. Germline CDR1 is MNHEY and CDR2 is SMNVEV (reference sequence). This CDR3 has 15 residues. The CDR3: CASSLAGALGYGYTF. CDR3 sequence (DNA): TGTGCCAGCAGTTTAGCAGGGGCGTTAGGATATGGCTACACCTTC.

Only one count was recorded for this clone. V gene TRBV9 combines with J gene TRBJ1-1; D remains unclear. The length of the CDR3 is 14 residues. The ends were cut back, 5 bases at V and 0 bases at J, with 11 bases in the middle. Per germline, CDR1 SGDLS and CDR2 YYNGEE. The CDR3 DNA follows: TGTGCCAGCAGGTGGGAGGGCGTGAACACTGAAGCTTTCTTT. Amino acids: CASRWEGVNTEAFF.

The chain uses TRBV6-1 and TRBJ1-1, with D perhaps matching TRBD1 (5 bases). V was cut by 5 bases and J by 0 bases, with 7 bases left in between. Germline assignment: CDR1 MNHNS and CDR2 SASEGT. CDR3 length: 13 amino acids. The DNA of the CDR3 is TGTGCCAGCAGTCCGACAGTGAACACTGAAGCTTTCTTT. It encodes CASSPTVNTEAFF.

J is TRBJ2-2 and V is TRBV10-3; 9 nucleotides align to TRBD2. From germline, CDR1 is ENHRY and CDR2 SYGVKD. The CDR3 is 20 amino acids. V dropped 7 bases and J dropped 6; count of bases not matched to a gene: 24. CDR3 nucleotide sequence: TGTGCCATCAAAACTGACCCAGGACTAGCGACCCCCGGGCAGGCCGGGGAGCTGTTTTTT. As protein: CAIKTDPGLATPGQAGELFF.

The chain carries TRBV6-1 and TRBJ1-1; possible D gene TRBD1, 6 bases. This CDR3 comprises 12 residues. The V gene lost 6 bases and the J gene lost 7 bases, with 12 bases spanning the gap. Germline V lookup: CDR1 MNHNS, CDR2 SASEGT. CDR3 sequence: CASRVGHLEAFF. As DNA, the CDR3 is TGTGCCAGCAGAGTGGGACACCTTGAAGCTTTCTTT.

The J gene is TRBJ2-7, the V gene TRBV5-8; D is perhaps TRBD2 (5 bases). The germline V gene has CDR1 SGHTS and CDR2 YDEGEE. This CDR3 has 15 residues. Trimming took off 1 base at V and 5 bases at J, with 16 bases between the two ends. CDR3 DNA sequence: TGTGCCAGCAGCTTGAGAGTACGAGGGAGAAACGAGCAGTACTTC. Its translation: CASSLRVRGRNEQYF.

The V call is TRBV7-9, the J call TRBJ1-1; TRBD1 matches 9 bases. The CDR3 extends over 14 amino acids. Losses at the gene ends were 4 bases for V and 3 bases for J; bases not matched to a gene: 3. CDR1 is SEHNR, CDR2 FQNEAQ, per germline (reference sequence). CDR3 in amino acids: CASSWTGVDTEAFF. DNA for the CDR3: TGTGCCAGCAGCTGGACAGGGGTGGACACTGAAGCTTTCTTT.